The sequence of this TCR beta chain was determined in a study of CD8+CD57+ T cells in acquired aplastic anemia (dated by TCRdb to 2016 to 2019). Context from the whole study: DNA extracted from sorted CD4+ and CD8+ cells had a mean of approximately 3.3 ug, with a range of about 0.2 to 30 ug. Healthy donor samples averaged around 9.8 million reads for CD4+ and 11 million to 13 million for CD8+ cells. Results the study describes overall, beyond this receptor: Twenty-nine CD8+ CDR3 sequences were found to be shared between patients and controls, but these sequences appeared to be highly expressed in patients and within the immunodominant clones of the patients. Patients and healthy controls showed no significant difference in CD8+ Simpson's diversity (P=0.060).

With regard to this clonotype: Which antigen it targets is not known. Within one base of it there is no much larger clone, and no base qualities were kept.

The CDR3 covers 16 residues, taking in both the cysteine and the phenylalanine. The kept DNA is CDR3 alone, 48 bases in frame from the first base. Based on the germline V gene, the CDR1 and CDR2 sequences are SQVTM and ANQGSEA. Germline trimming: 6 bases from V, 2 bases from J; junction bases outside gene matches: 12. In the study, sorted CD4+ and CD8+ blood T cells from patients with severe aplastic anemia and from healthy subjects underwent deep sequencing of TCR repertoires. Ficoll-Paque density gradient centrifugation was used to isolate peripheral blood mononuclear cells. Before DNA extraction, CD4+ and CD8+ T cells were sorted by FACS or by magnetic beads. Genomic DNA was used as template for profiling of TCR beta VDJ combinations and CDR3 sequences. An Illumina HiSeq 2000 was used for TCR repertoire sequencing. The paper's data handling went like this. TRBV/TRBJ rearrangement plots, CDR3 size and DJ length profiles, and Simpson's diversity index were used to evaluate the repertoires. The immunodominant clone was defined as the most abundant DNA sequence in deep sequencing data. CDR3 amino acid sequences were screened for sharing across subjects and compared with published repertoires and the VDJdb database. TCRdb itself trimmed the public reads at Q25 with fastp, ran MiXCR and retained productive beta chains. Rows matching on CDR3 protein sequence are summarized as one entry with the most common DNA and genes. In this record, the V and J calls reflect TCRdb's handling and not the investigators' own analysis. This sample is represented by 60,000 or so distinct CDR3 sequences; around 55% of them were singletons. The biggest ten clones account for 2% to 3% of the sample.

Material: sorted CD4+, CD8+, or CD8+CD57+ T cells (not recorded which) from PBMCs. Recombination joined TRBV29-1 with TRBJ2-3; 9 junctional bases match TRBD1. This receptor was identified in a human donor in good health, serving as a control. Read as DNA, the sequence is TGCAGCGTCCTTGTCGGAGACAGGGGGTTCACAGATACGCAGTATTTT. It translates as CSVLVGDRGFTDTQYF.